What follows are 31 T cell receptor beta chains derived from one specimen sequenced in a study of T-cell reconstitution after alpha-beta-depleted transplantation in children. For TCRbeta, the library was prepared with unique molecular identifiers. TCRdb used MiXCR to reprocess the PCR reads, holding one entry per CDR3 protein. Of about 640,000 distinct CDR3 sequences listed, around 16% are singletons. Sequences were derived from PBMCs from the stem cell graft donor, sampled from the stem cell graft. These receptors were obtained from a human donor who donated a stem cell graft to a child with acute myeloid leukemia.

This clonotype was found many times. The chain uses TRBV20-1 and TRBJ2-3, with D unclear. Per the germline V gene, CDR1 is DFQATT and CDR2 is SNEGSKA (reference sequence). Trimming removed 3 bases at V and 6 bases at J, with 4 bases between. The CDR3 consists of 10 residues. The CDR3 nucleotides are TGCAGTGCTAGTATGGATACGCAGTATTTT. Protein sequence: CSASMDTQYF.

The chain recombines TRBV12-3 or TRBV12-4 with TRBJ1-1; D is undetermined. This CDR3 is 14 amino acids long. V was cut by 5 bases and J by 1 base, with 11 bases left in between. CDR3 sequence reads: CASSTRAANTEAFF. The DNA of the CDR3 is TGTGCCAGCAGTACTAGGGCGGCGAACACTGAAGCTTTCTTT.

This clonotype was detected many times. The chain recombines TRBV15 with TRBJ1-5; the D gene is possibly TRBD1 (5 bases). The CDR3 has 14 residues. Germline V CDR1 and CDR2: LNHNV, YYDKDF (reference sequence). The ends were cut back, 1 base at V and 2 bases at J, with 6 bases in the middle. The DNA for the CDR3 is TGTGCCACCAGCAGAGGAGGGGGCAATCAGCCCCAGCATTTT. Its translation: CATSRGGGNQPQHF.

This clonotype was counted at least ten times. The chain combines TRBV6-5 with TRBJ1-2; 7 bases are a match to TRBD1. CDR1 and CDR2 from the germline V gene are MNHEY and SVGAGI. V lost 4 bases to trimming and J lost 0 bases; unmatched junction nucleotides: 2. This CDR3 has 14 amino acids. CDR3 loop: CASSLQGTNYGYTF. The CDR3 nucleotides read TGTGCCAGCAGTTTACAGGGGACTAACTATGGCTACACCTTC.

This clonotype was seen repeatedly, ten times or more. The chain uses TRBV5-6 and TRBJ2-7; D uncertain. Trimming stripped 4 bases from V and 2 bases from J, with 22 bases between. The CDR3 is 17 amino acids. Germline CDR1 is SGHDT and CDR2 is YYEEEE. The CDR3 region has the DNA TGTGCCAGCAGCCTCCTCTGGGTGACTGATACCACCTACGAGCAGTACTTC. This translates into CASSLLWVTDTTYEQYF.

The chain employs TRBV5-1 and TRBJ2-1, with D perhaps given as TRBD1 or TRBD2 (5 bases each). Trimming shortened V by 4 bases and J by 5 bases, and 19 bases separated the two germline ends. The CDR3 contains 16 residues. Germline V gives CDR1 SGHRS, CDR2 YFSETQ. The CDR3 loop reads CASSPRVGAGDNEQFF. The CDR3 DNA sequence: TGCGCCAGCAGCCCCAGGGTCGGGGCCGGGGACAATGAGCAGTTCTTC.

This clonotype was counted at least ten times. An end of the junction does not agree with germline; a read error may underlie this. The CDR3 DNA follows: TGTGCCAGCAGGCTTACCCTCGGGACAGGGTCGTTC. Translating it yields CASRLTLGTGSF. The chain is built from TRBV6-1 and TRBJ1-2, with 9 bases lining up with TRBD1. CDR1 is MNHNS and CDR2 is SASEGT in the germline V gene. The CDR3 is 12 residues long.

At least ten counts were recorded for this clonotype. This sequence joins TRBV5-6 and TRBJ2-1; 10 nucleotides agree with TRBD1. Germline V gene sequence: CDR1 SGHDT, CDR2 YYEEEE. The V gene end was trimmed by 7 bases and the J gene end by 2 bases; junction bases not matched to a gene: 9. CDR3 length equals 16 residues. This CDR3 is CASGTGTGVPYNEQFF. The CDR3 DNA is TGTGCCAGCGGAACCGGGACAGGGGTCCCCTACAATGAGCAGTTCTTC.

The chain is built from TRBV7-7 and TRBJ2-3; no firm D call. CDR3 length equals 16 residues. Germline loops: CDR1 SSHAT, CDR2 FNYEAQ (reference sequence). V dropped 3 bases and J dropped 2 bases, with 15 bases sitting between them. The CDR3 sequence is CASSLSGGSYTDTQYF. DNA for the CDR3: TGTGCCAGCAGCTTGAGTGGCGGCTCCTACACAGATACGCAGTATTTT.

This clonotype came up many times. Written as DNA, the CDR3 is TGCAGCGTTGAAGATCTCGGACAGACCTACAATGAGCAGTTCTTC. This encodes CSVEDLGQTYNEQFF. The chain links TRBV29-1 to TRBJ2-1, with a tentative D call TRBD1 (6 bases). The CDR3 loop spans 15 amino acids. The V gene lost 0 bases and the J gene lost 2 bases, with 11 bases spanning the gap. Germline lookup yields CDR1 SQVTM and CDR2 ANQGSEA.

CDR3 region: CASTTGEGTGAAEQFF. CDR3 bases: TGTGCCAGCACTACGGGGGAGGGGACAGGGGCCGCTGAGCAGTTCTTC. V usage is TRBV28 and J usage is TRBJ2-1, with 10 bases lining up with TRBD1. In germline, CDR1 is MDHEN, CDR2 SYDVKM. The CDR3 length is 16 residues. After removal of 7 bases from V and 9 bases from J, the junction contained 15 bases not matched to a gene.

The V call is TRBV12-3 or TRBV12-4, the J call TRBJ1-2, with 9 bases identical to TRBD1. The CDR3 contains 15 residues. V shed 5 bases, J shed 8 bases, and the junction held 12 bases outside the gene matches. CDR3 loop: CASSPRDRAHFGYTF. The CDR3, as DNA: TGTGCCAGCAGTCCGCGGGACAGGGCCCACTTCGGCTACACCTTC.

The chain joins TRBV12-3 or TRBV12-4 to TRBJ1-3; TRBD1 might be the D (6 bases). The V and J ends lost 3 bases and 3 bases respectively, with 12 bases between them. The CDR3 is made up of 15 amino acids. The DNA for the CDR3 is TGTGCCAGCAGTTTTCGACAGGCAGGTGGAAACACCATATATTTT. It yields the protein CASSFRQAGGNTIYF.

This clonotype was found many times. This chain connects TRBV20-1 to TRBJ1-1, with D maybe TRBD1 (6 bases). CDR3 size: 13 residues. CDR1 DFQATT and CDR2 SNEGSKA come from the germline V gene (reference sequence). The ends were cut back, 6 bases at V and 5 bases at J, with 16 bases in the middle. CDR3 sequence (DNA): TGCAGTGCCCAGGGGCGGGAAGTAACTGAAGCTTTCTTT. Translated: CSAQGREVTEAFF.

The chain uses TRBV6-1 and TRBJ1-6; D remains unclear. This CDR3 is 14 amino acids long. V was pared by 7 bases and J by 2 bases, with 9 bases between. CDR1 and CDR2 (germline): MNHNS, SASEGT. CDR3 protein: CASKPGPYNSPLHF. In nucleotides, the CDR3 is TGTGCCAGCAAACCGGGCCCCTATAATTCACCCCTCCACTTT.

A note on this clonotype: Possible read error: a much larger clone is one base away. J is TRBJ2-2 and V is TRBV15; possible D gene TRBD2, 5 bases. In germline, CDR1 is LNHNV, CDR2 YYDKDF (reference sequence). The CDR3 runs to 12 residues. CDR3 loop: CATSRGTGELYF. The CDR3 region has the DNA TGTGCCACCAGCAGAGGGACCGGGGAGCTGTATTTT.

With respect to this clonotype: One base away lies a much larger clone, so this may be a sequencing read error. The V gene is TRBV20-1, the J gene TRBJ2-6; 7 bases map to TRBD2. Germline V gives CDR1 DFQATT, CDR2 SNEGSKA (reference sequence). The CDR3 totals 18 residues. The CDR3 nucleotides are TGCTGTGCTAGATACGTAGGAAGGCGGGAGTCTGGGGCCAACGTCCTGACTTTC. It specifies CCARYVGRRESGANVLTF.

The rearrangement uses TRBV6-1 and TRBJ2-1; the D gene is possibly TRBD1 (5 bases). The CDR3 totals 15 residues. The V and J ends lost 6 bases and 9 bases respectively, with 21 bases between them. Germline-derived CDR1 and CDR2 are MNHNS and SASEGT. In DNA, the CDR3 is TGTGCCAGCAGCCCCCGGCTAGGGGAAGGGGTTGAGCAGTTCTTC. The encoded protein is CASSPRLGEGVEQFF.

V and J are TRBV20-1 and TRBJ1-1; TRBD1 agrees at 7 bases. The CDR3 consists of 17 residues. V was pared by 6 bases and J by 1 base, with 17 bases of the junction left unmatched. Germline values: CDR1 DFQATT, CDR2 SNEGSKA (reference sequence). The CDR3 DNA reads TGCAGTGCGCCCGAACAGGGGTTTCTCGGGCCGAACACTGAAGCTTTCTTT. Its translation: CSAPEQGFLGPNTEAFF.

The CDR3 sequence: CAISPGQRNTGELFF. The CDR3 DNA sequence: TGTGCCATCAGCCCGGGACAGCGAAACACCGGGGAGCTGTTTTTT. The rearrangement joins TRBV10-3 to TRBJ2-2, with TRBD1 matching over 7 bases. Trimming cost V 6 bases and J 2 bases; bases outside gene matches: 6. The CDR3 spans 15 residues. Per germline, CDR1 ENHRY and CDR2 SYGVKD.

J is TRBJ2-4 and V is TRBV7-9, with D possibly called TRBD1 or TRBD2 (5 bases each). The ends were cut back, 1 base at V and 3 bases at J, with 7 bases in the middle. CDR3 length: 14 residues. CDR1 is SEHNR and CDR2 is FQNEAQ in the germline V gene (reference sequence). The CDR3 region is CASSLGGVKNIQYF. The CDR3 coding sequence is TGTGCCAGCAGCTTAGGAGGGGTCAAAAACATTCAGTACTTC.

A few counts support this clonotype. The chain combines TRBV9 with TRBJ2-1; no definite D call. V lost 0 bases and J 0 bases, leaving 10 bases between the germline ends. This CDR3 has 16 residues. Germline V gene sequence: CDR1 SGDLS, CDR2 YYNGEE. The CDR3 spells CASSVAGFSSYNEQFF. The CDR3 DNA follows: TGTGCCAGCAGCGTAGCTGGCTTCAGCTCCTACAATGAGCAGTTCTTC. Full variable domain (remainder filled in from reference TRBV9 and TRBJ2-1): DSGVTQTPKHLITATGQRVTLRCSPRSGDLSVYWYQQSLDQGLQFLIQYYNGEERAKGNILERFSAQQFPDLHSELNLSSLELGDSALYFCASSVAGFSSYNEQFFGPGTRLTVL.

V gene TRBV2 combines with J gene TRBJ1-1; weak D call: TRBD1 (5 bases). Trimming shortened V by 6 bases and J by 3 bases, and 29 bases separated the two germline ends. Germline values: CDR1 SNHLY, CDR2 FYNNEI. The CDR3 has 19 residues. The CDR3 DNA reads TGTGCCAGCAGCCCTCAGGCGTTCGGTCCAGGGCTCGGGGACACTGAAGCTTTCTTT. Its translation is CASSPQAFGPGLGDTEAFF.

The chain joins TRBV27 to TRBJ1-2, with D tentatively TRBD1 (5 bases). CDR3 length: 14 residues. Germline V gives CDR1 MNHEY, CDR2 SMNVEV (reference sequence). The V gene lost 5 bases and the J gene lost 7 bases, with 17 bases spanning the gap. CDR3 sequence reads: CASSPTARKSGYTF. For the CDR3, the DNA is TGTGCCAGCAGTCCGACAGCCAGGAAGAGTGGCTACACCTTC.

This clonotype has at least ten counts. The rearrangement links TRBV20-1 to TRBJ1-1; D might be TRBD1 (6 bases). Germline values: CDR1 DFQATT, CDR2 SNEGSKA (reference sequence). The CDR3 is made up of 16 amino acids. Trimming shortened V by 0 bases and J by 1 base, and 15 bases separated the two germline ends. In DNA, the CDR3 is TGCAGTGCTAGAGAACCGACAGGAGCGGGGAACACTGAAGCTTTCTTT. Its protein is CSAREPTGAGNTEAFF.

The V call is TRBV27, the J call TRBJ2-4, with 8 bases matching TRBD1. Germline V gives CDR1 MNHEY, CDR2 SMNVEV (reference sequence). V lost 2 bases and J lost 0; bases outside the gene matches: 12. CDR3 size: 19 residues. CDR3 sequence: CASSLSDLGQGGAKNIQYF. CDR3 coding DNA: TGTGCCAGCAGTTTAAGCGACCTTGGACAGGGAGGAGCCAAAAACATTCAGTACTTC.

This clonotype was recorded at least ten times. This chain links TRBV11-2 with TRBJ1-5; D is possibly TRBD1 (6 bases). Trimming cost V 1 base and J 2 bases, with 12 bases left between them. From germline, CDR1 is SGHAT and CDR2 FQNNGV. The CDR3 consists of 16 residues. As DNA, the CDR3 is TGTGCCAGCAGCTTAGGGGGGGCAGTGGGCAATCAGCCCCAGCATTTT. Translating gives CASSLGGAVGNQPQHF. Combining the CDR3 with reference TRBV11-2 and TRBJ1-5 gives the whole variable domain EAGVAQSPRYKIIEKRQSVAFWCNPISGHATLYWYQQILGQGPKLLIQFQNNGVVDDSQLPKDRFSAERLKGVDSTLKIQPAKLEDSAVYLCASSLGGAVGNQPQHFGDGTRLSIL.

The table lists this clonotype with many counts. This sequence joins TRBV20-1 and TRBJ2-1, with D possibly TRBD2 on 6 matching bases. This CDR3 has 14 amino acids. The germline V gene has CDR1 DFQATT and CDR2 SNEGSKA (reference sequence). V was pared by 6 bases and J by 2 bases, with 14 bases between. The CDR3 sequence is CSAALGGTYNEQFF. The CDR3 DNA follows: TGCAGTGCCGCCTTAGGCGGGACCTACAATGAGCAGTTCTTC.

This clonotype was picked up many times. The chain joins TRBV29-1 to TRBJ2-5, with a possible D match to TRBD1 (6 bases). Germline-derived CDR1 and CDR2 are SQVTM and ANQGSEA. The length of the CDR3 is 12 residues. The V gene lost 6 bases and the J gene lost 5 bases, with 13 bases spanning the gap. CDR3 DNA sequence: TGCAGCGTGTTTCCCCAGGGGGAGACCCAGTACTTC. Encoded protein: CSVFPQGETQYF.

Ten or more counts support this clonotype. This chain links TRBV15 with TRBJ1-5, with D maybe TRBD1 (5 bases). The V gene lost 0 bases and the J gene lost 8 bases, with 14 bases spanning the gap. Germline CDR1 and CDR2: LNHNV and YYDKDF (reference sequence). The CDR3 contains 15 residues. CDR3 region: CATSRDGQPQEPQHF. The DNA of the CDR3 is TGTGCCACCAGCAGAGATGGACAACCTCAGGAGCCCCAGCATTTT.

This clonotype was seen a few times. This chain uses TRBV7-9 with TRBJ2-7; D may be TRBD1 (5 bases). V was cut by 4 bases and J by 1 base, with 11 bases left in between. Germline V lookup: CDR1 SEHNR, CDR2 FQNEAQ (reference sequence). The CDR3 loop spans 14 amino acids. The CDR3 DNA sequence: TGTGCCAGCAGCTCTTGGGGCCGATCCTACGAGCAGTACTTC. Protein sequence: CASSSWGRSYEQYF.